One and the same sample provided the 18 T cell receptor beta chains below, sequenced in a study of shared clonotypes between healthy human individuals. Sequencing was performed with immunoSEQ multiplex PCR; in TCRdb, only in-frame clones are kept and a portion is missing. In the table there are 2.3 million or so clones, approximately 93% of which are singletons. Material for sequencing was naive CD4+ T cells from PBMCs. Subset meaning: CD45RA+ positively selected. Receptor source: a man younger than 30 in good health. Some clones in this sample may be carry-over from other donors' samples.

The chain recombines TRBV6-5 with TRBJ2-2; TRBD2 aligns across 9 bases. With 2 bases clipped from V and 11 bases from J, the junction kept 3 bases outside the gene matches. This CDR3 contains 13 residues. Germline lookup yields CDR1 MNHEY and CDR2 SVGAGI. The CDR3, as DNA: TGTGCCAGCAGTTACCCCGGGACTAGCGAGCTGTTTTTT. It translates to CASSYPGTSELFF.

The chain couples TRBV19 to TRBJ2-3; D gene unclear. The CDR3 length is 14 residues. V lost 7 bases, J lost 4 bases, and 15 bases lay in between. CDR1 and CDR2 from the germline V gene are LNHDA and SQIVND (reference sequence). The CDR3 protein is CASTAGTSSDTQYF. The CDR3 DNA follows: TGTGCCAGTACGGCAGGTACTTCGTCAGATACGCAGTATTTT. Using reference TRBV19 and TRBJ2-3 for the parts outside the CDR3, the full variable domain is DGGITQSPKYLFRKEGQNVTLSCEQNLNHDAMYWYRQDPGQGLRLIYYSQIVNDFQKGDIAEGYSVSREKKESFPLTVTSAQKNPTAFYLCASTAGTSSDTQYFGPGTRLTVL.

The gene calls are TRBV29-1 and TRBJ2-1; weak D call: TRBD2 (5 bases). V lost 4 bases to trimming and J lost 6 bases, with 16 bases between them. CDR1 and CDR2 from the germline V gene are SQVTM and ANQGSEA. The CDR3 is 14 residues long. CDR3: CSVAARLAGNEQFF. The CDR3 DNA is TGCAGCGTTGCCGCCAGGCTAGCCGGCAATGAGCAGTTCTTC.

The V and J genes are TRBV5-1 and TRBJ2-7; D tentatively fits TRBD1 or TRBD2 (5 bases each). V lost 0 bases and J 5 bases, leaving 12 bases between the germline ends. From germline, CDR1 is SGHRS and CDR2 YFSETQ. The CDR3 sequence is 14 residues long. CDR3 bases: TGCGCCAGCAGCTTGGAGAGGGGCGCAGACGAGCAGTACTTC. Protein product: CASSLERGADEQYF.

The genes are TRBV7-3 and TRBJ2-5, with D maybe TRBD2 (7 bases). From germline, CDR1 is SGHTA and CDR2 FQGTGA. V lost 5 bases and J lost 2, with 15 bases in between. This CDR3 contains 15 residues. The CDR3 spells CASSRVGGRQETQYF. CDR3 sequence (DNA): TGTGCCAGCAGCCGAGTGGGGGGGCGGCAAGAGACCCAGTACTTC.

Here the CDR3 DNA reads TGTGCCAGTAGTGGGGGGGCAGATACGCAGTATTTT. Amino acid sequence: CASSGGADTQYF. V and J are TRBV19 and TRBJ2-3, with 7 positions matching TRBD2. The V segment lost 5 bases and the J segment 4 bases; nucleotides outside the gene matches: 0. The germline V gene has CDR1 LNHDA and CDR2 SQIVND (reference sequence). The CDR3 is made up of 12 amino acids.

V gene TRBV6-5 combines with J gene TRBJ2-5, with 10 bases matching TRBD2. There are 14 residues in the CDR3. Germline V gene sequence: CDR1 MNHEY, CDR2 SVGAGI. V was clipped by 5 bases and J by 4 bases; unmatched bases: 4. DNA for the CDR3: TGTGCCAGCAGTACACGACTAGCGGGAGAGACCCAGTACTTC. Translated: CASSTRLAGETQYF.

The CDR3 spells CATPRLNGSGANVLTF. The CDR3 DNA is TGTGCCACCCCTCGTTTGAACGGCTCTGGGGCCAACGTCCTGACTTTC. The chain joins TRBV7-2 to TRBJ2-6; no clear D gene. CDR1 and CDR2 from the germline V gene are SGHTA and FQGNSA. Trimming stripped 10 bases from V and 0 bases from J, with 16 bases between. CDR3 length equals 16 residues.

Worth noting for this clone: The junction departs from germline at one end; a sequencing error may be responsible. The chain joins TRBV18 to TRBJ1-2, with 8 bases that match TRBD1. The CDR3 consists of 13 residues. Per the germline V gene, CDR1 is KGHSH and CDR2 is LQKENI. CDR3: CASSRGQGWPLFF. Here the CDR3 DNA reads TGTGCCAGCTCCCGTGGACAGGGATGGCCCCTCTTCTTC.

The rearrangement joins TRBV19 to TRBJ1-2, with D unresolved. CDR1 and CDR2 from the germline V gene are LNHDA and SQIVND (reference sequence). V shed 6 bases and J shed 2 bases, with 13 bases lying between them. The CDR3 is 14 residues long. CDR3 region: CASSAYLGNYGYTF. For the CDR3, the DNA is TGTGCCAGTAGCGCCTATCTCGGCAACTATGGCTACACCTTC.

This clone was recorded a few times. The chain joins TRBV28 to TRBJ2-7, with 9 bases identical to TRBD1. The CDR3 spans 15 residues. The V gene's germline CDR1 is MDHEN and CDR2 SYDVKM. V lost 6 bases, J lost 3 bases, and 9 bases stayed unmatched. The DNA for the CDR3 is TGTGCCAGCAGCCGGACAGGGGAAGAGGACTACGAGCAGTACTTC. Protein product: CASSRTGEEDYEQYF. Combining the CDR3 with reference TRBV28 and TRBJ2-7 gives the whole variable domain DVKVTQSSRYLVKRTGEKVFLECVQDMDHENMFWYRQDPGLGLRLIYFSYDVKMKEKGDIPEGYSVSREKKERFSLILESASTNQTSMYLCASSRTGEEDYEQYFGPGTRLTVT.

This chain connects TRBV29-1 to TRBJ2-1; TRBD2 matches 7 bases. V lost 6 bases to trimming and J lost 0 bases; unmatched junction nucleotides: 5. The CDR3 totals 14 residues. The germline V gene has CDR1 SQVTM and CDR2 ANQGSEA. CDR3 residues: CSVHGGSSYNEQFF. The CDR3 DNA sequence: TGCAGCGTCCACGGGGGGAGCTCCTACAATGAGCAGTTCTTC.

This chain joins TRBV7-8 and TRBJ1-2; D uncertain. Deletions cut 1 base from V and 8 bases from J, with 14 bases between. The CDR3 length is 14 residues. Germline CDR1 SGHVS, CDR2 FQNEAQ. The CDR3 here is CASSLGGSGSGYTF. The CDR3 DNA is TGTGCCAGCAGCTTAGGGGGTAGTGGGTCGGGCTACACCTTC. Full variable domain (missing parts from reference TRBV7-8 and TRBJ1-2): GAGVSQSPRYKVAKRGQDVALRCDPISGHVSLFWYQQALGQGPEFLTYFQNEAQLDKSGLPSDRFFAERPEGSVSTLKIQRTQQEDSAVYLCASSLGGSGSGYTFGSGTRLTVV.

This clone occurred once. The gene calls are TRBV6-1 and TRBJ1-6; D is unresolved. V lost 11 bases and J lost 7, with 18 bases in between. CDR1 and CDR2 (germline): MNHNS, SASEGT. This CDR3 is built from 14 residues. The CDR3 sequence: CAAQTPEWNSPLHF. CDR3 nucleotides: TGTGCCGCCCAAACCCCGGAGTGGAATTCACCCCTCCACTTT.

The chain uses TRBV7-9 and TRBJ2-1; tentative D call: TRBD2 (6 bases). With 5 bases removed from V and 4 bases from J, the gap between germline ends came to 9 bases. The CDR3 spans 13 residues. The V gene's germline CDR1 is SEHNR and CDR2 FQNEAQ (reference sequence). The DNA of the CDR3 is TGTGCCAGCAGCGCGGACTATTACAATGAGCAGTTCTTC. It is translated as CASSADYYNEQFF.

The chain couples TRBV4-3 to TRBJ1-1, with TRBD1 identical over 9 bases. V was clipped by 0 bases and J by 5 bases; unmatched bases: 10. This CDR3 has 17 amino acids. Germline V gene data show CDR1 as LGHNA and CDR2 as YSLEER. The CDR3 coding sequence is TGCGCCAGCAGCCAAGAATACAGGGGGCTGGTTGGGACTGAAGCTTTCTTT. This sequence encodes CASSQEYRGLVGTEAFF.

Remarks on this clone: This same CDR3 is encoded by further DNA sequences in the sample. The V and J genes are TRBV19 and TRBJ2-7, with 7 bases matching TRBD1. The CDR3 runs to 13 residues. V lost 3 bases, J lost 4 bases, and 3 bases stayed unmatched. Germline V CDR1 and CDR2: LNHDA, SQIVND (reference sequence). DNA for the CDR3: TGTGCCAGTAGTATCCGGGACAGTTACGAGCAGTACTTC. Its translation: CASSIRDSYEQYF.

V gene TRBV9 combines with J gene TRBJ1-2, with D possibly being TRBD1 (6 bases). CDR3 size: 15 residues. The germline gives CDR1 SGDLS, CDR2 YYNGEE. V lost 0 bases and J 8 bases, leaving 17 bases between the germline ends. CDR3 bases: TGTGCCAGCAGCGTAGGAGGTCGGGGGGGCGGCGGCTACACCTTC. As protein: CASSVGGRGGGGYTF.